Listed below are T cell receptor beta chains from one sample, sequenced in a study of blood T cell repertoires in COVID-19. Assay used: immunoSEQ multiplex PCR; TCRdb lists only in-frame clones, some missing. The data show 160,000 or so clones, over 80% seen once. The specimen was peripheral blood. The receptors here all came from a man aged 65 to 79 who had recovered from COVID-19. The CDR3 runs from the conserved cysteine through the conserved F or W. The D gene is left open where the match is weak. Size values are once, few and many counts, or a class for expanded clones, and some rows have none.

abundance,v_gene,d_gene,j_gene,CDR3aa,CDR3nt
NA,TRBV5-1,TRBD2,TRBJ2-1,CASSWAGGMNNEQFF,TGCGCCAGCAGCTGGGCGGGAGGGATGAACAATGAGCAGTTCTTC
NA,TRBV6-2/TRBV6-3,NA,TRBJ1-5,CASSYHSNQPQHF,TGTGCCAGCAGTTACCATAGCAATCAGCCCCAGCATTTT
NA,TRBV11-2,TRBD2,TRBJ2-5,CASRPEIGTSSQETQYF,TGTGCCAGCCGTCCTGAAATAGGGACTAGCAGCCAAGAGACCCAGTACTTC
once,TRBV3-1/TRBV3-2,TRBD1,TRBJ1-4,CASSQAPGGEEKLFF,TGTGCCAGCAGCCAAGCCCCAGGGGGCGAAGAAAAACTGTTTTTT
NA,TRBV6-1,NA,TRBJ1-5,CASSERSNQPQHF,TGTGCCAGCAGTGAACGGAGCAATCAGCCCCAGCATTTT
NA,TRBV12-3/TRBV12-4,NA,TRBJ2-7,CASSLEHRYEQYF,TGTGCCAGCAGTTTAGAACACCGCTACGAGCAGTACTTC
NA,TRBV6-5,NA,TRBJ2-3,CASSYGGGGTDTQYF,TGTGCCAGCAGTTACGGGGGAGGGGGTACAGATACGCAGTATTTT
NA,TRBV29-1,TRBD1,TRBJ1-1,CSAPGGQGNEAFF,TGCAGCGCCCCCGGCGGACAGGGAAATGAAGCTTTCTTT
NA,TRBV2,TRBD2,TRBJ2-1,CASHTGTSGSDEQFF,TGTGCCAGCCATACAGGGACTAGCGGGAGTGATGAGCAGTTCTTC
NA,TRBV21-1,NA,TRBJ2-1,CASSKDGRATYNEQFF,TGTGCCAGCAGCAAAGATGGGAGGGCGACTTACAATGAGCAGTTCTTC
NA,TRBV5-1,TRBD2,TRBJ2-1,CASSPRVAGGSYNEQFF,TGCGCCAGCAGCCCTAGGGTAGCGGGAGGCTCCTACAATGAGCAGTTCTTC
NA,TRBV9,TRBD2,TRBJ2-3,CASNQGLADTDTQYF,TGTGCCAGCAACCAAGGACTAGCGGATACAGATACGCAGTATTTT
NA,TRBV10-2,TRBD1,TRBJ1-4,CASSIPGQGPDREKLFF,TGCGCCAGCAGTATACCGGGACAGGGTCCCGACCGTGAGAAACTGTTTTTT
once,TRBV11-2,TRBD2,TRBJ2-5,CASSAGGFGQETQYF,TGTGCCAGCAGTGCGGGGGGCTTTGGACAAGAGACCCAGTACTTC
NA,TRBV12-3/TRBV12-4,NA,TRBJ1-4,CASSPSVYEKLFF,TGTGCCAGCAGTCCCTCCGTTTATGAAAAACTGTTTTTT
NA,TRBV20-1,TRBD1,TRBJ2-3,CSASGTGGNTDTQYF,TGCAGTGCTAGTGGTACAGGGGGCAACACAGATACGCAGTATTTT
NA,TRBV19,NA,TRBJ1-4,CASSIDRTTNEKLFF,TGTGCCAGTAGTATTGACAGGACAACTAATGAAAAACTGTTTTTT
NA,TRBV29-1,NA,TRBJ2-1,CSVQGLPHNEQFF,TGCAGCGTTCAGGGGCTACCTCACAATGAGCAGTTCTTC
NA,TRBV7-2,NA,TRBJ1-1,CASSLAAAGSNTEAFF,TGTGCCAGCAGCTTAGCGGCGGCAGGGTCGAACACTGAAGCTTTCTTT
NA,TRBV11-3,TRBD2,TRBJ2-1,CASSLSAGDYNEQFF,TGTGCCAGCAGCTTAAGTGCGGGAGACTACAATGAGCAGTTCTTC
NA,TRBV18,TRBD1,TRBJ1-1,CASSIQGEAFF,TGTGCCAGCTCAATACAGGGGGAAGCTTTCTTT
NA,TRBV18,TRBD1,TRBJ1-1,CASSPSAGGRTEAFF,TGTGCCAGCTCACCGTCCGCAGGGGGCCGGACTGAAGCTTTCTTT
NA,TRBV19,NA,TRBJ1-5,CASRITVESRYQPQHF,TGTGCCAGTAGGATAACTGTTGAGTCTCGGTATCAGCCCCAGCATTTT
NA,TRBV3-1/TRBV3-2,TRBD1,TRBJ1-4,CASSQGRGQGNEKLFF,TGTGCCAGCAGCCAAGGGAGGGGGCAGGGTAATGAAAAACTGTTTTTT
NA,TRBV7-9,NA,TRBJ2-1,CASSPRSAAALGEQFF,TGTGCCAGCAGCCCCCGTTCTGCGGCGGCGTTGGGTGAGCAGTTCTTC
NA,TRBV4-3,NA,TRBJ1-6,CASSRVKGYSPLHF,TGCGCCAGCAGCCGCGTAAAGGGGTATTCACCCCTCCACTTT
NA,TRBV7-6,NA,TRBJ1-2,CASSLDRQAGYTF,TGTGCCAGCAGCCTAGACAGACAGGCTGGCTACACCTTC
NA,TRBV6-5,TRBD1,TRBJ2-5,CASRMTGGEETQYF,TGTGCCAGCAGGATGACAGGGGGGGAAGAGACCCAGTACTTC
NA,TRBV9,NA,TRBJ1-3,CASSVGAGLENTIYF,TGTGCCAGCAGCGTAGGAGCAGGCCTGGAAAACACCATATATTTT
once,TRBV29-1,TRBD2,TRBJ2-2,CSVDLLAGGTGELFF,TGCAGCGTTGATCTACTAGCGGGAGGCACCGGGGAGCTGTTTTTT
NA,TRBV5-6,TRBD2,TRBJ2-7,CASSLEPSGRVYEQYF,TGTGCCAGCAGCTTGGAGCCTAGCGGGAGAGTCTACGAGCAGTACTTC
NA,TRBV29-1,TRBD1,TRBJ2-1,CSGVTGVSYNEQFF,TGCAGCGGCGTCACAGGGGTCTCCTACAATGAGCAGTTCTTC
NA,TRBV28,TRBD2,TRBJ2-7,CASGRGEGRGEQYF,TGTGCCAGCGGTCGAGGGGAGGGCCGGGGAGAGCAGTACTTC
few,TRBV5-5,TRBD2,TRBJ2-2,CASSFPSGRGTGELFF,TGTGCCAGCAGCTTTCCTAGCGGGAGAGGCACCGGGGAGCTGTTTTTT
NA,TRBV6-5,TRBD1,TRBJ2-7,CASRRGQGAYEQYF,TGTGCCAGCCGTCGGGGTCAGGGGGCCTACGAGCAGTACTTC
NA,TRBV7-2,TRBD2,TRBJ2-2,CASSLLAGTTNTGELFF,TGTGCCAGCAGCCTACTGGCCGGGACTACGAACACCGGGGAGCTGTTTTTT
NA,TRBV5-1,NA,TRBJ2-3,CASTLSGGDPDTQYF,TGCGCCAGCACGCTTAGCGGAGGGGATCCAGATACGCAGTATTTT
NA,TRBV2,NA,TRBJ1-1,CASSESAGWNTEAFF,TGTGCCAGCAGTGAGTCGGCAGGATGGAACACTGAAGCTTTCTTT
NA,TRBV3-1/TRBV3-2,TRBD2,TRBJ2-7,CASSRSGTLSYEQYF,TGTGCCAGCAGCCGTAGCGGGACCCTCTCCTACGAGCAGTACTTC
NA,TRBV14,TRBD2,TRBJ2-1,CASSQDLTAGGPGEQFF,TGTGCCAGCAGCCAAGATCTTACAGCGGGAGGGCCCGGTGAGCAGTTCTTC
NA,TRBV29-1,TRBD2,TRBJ2-1,CSVDRTSGNEQFF,TGCAGCGTTGATAGGACTAGCGGCAATGAGCAGTTCTTC
NA,TRBV28,NA,TRBJ2-7,CASSLAGGINQYF,TGTGCCAGCAGTTTAGCGGGCGGGATCAATCAGTACTTC
few,TRBV5-1,NA,TRBJ1-4,CASSSASGTNEKLFF,TGCGCCAGCAGCTCTGCTTCGGGGACTAATGAAAAACTGTTTTTT
once,TRBV27,TRBD1,TRBJ1-2,CASSSSPGQGAYGYTF,TGTGCCAGCAGTTCCTCCCCGGGACAGGGCGCCTATGGCTACACCTTC
NA,TRBV5-5,TRBD1,TRBJ1-2,CASSGLQGNYGYTF,TGTGCCAGCAGCGGGCTACAGGGGAACTATGGCTACACCTTC